The 27 T cell receptor beta chains presented below share a single source sample, sequenced in a study of T-cell reconstitution after alpha-beta-depleted transplantation in children. Preparing the TCRbeta library involved the use of unique molecular identifiers. TCRdb analysed the PCR reads with MiXCR anew, one entry per CDR3 protein. Here the sample spans hundreds of thousands of distinct CDR3 sequences, 10% to 15% being singletons. The sample here was PBMCs, mostly from graft donor cells, taken 360 days after TCRalphabeta/CD19-depleted stem cell transplant. The origin of the receptors is a male patient between 10 and 17 years old who had a stem cell transplant for acute myeloid leukemia, so the T cells may come from the graft donor.

This clonotype was detected only a few times. This chain uses TRBV7-8 with TRBJ2-3; 10 nucleotides agree with TRBD2. The V and J ends lost 6 bases and 0 bases, in that order; junction bases with no gene match: 6. Germline-derived CDR1 and CDR2 are SGHVS and FQNEAQ. The CDR3 loop spans 16 amino acids. The CDR3 spells CASRSTSGISTDTQYF. The CDR3 nucleotides read TGTGCCAGCAGATCTACTAGCGGGATAAGCACAGATACGCAGTATTTT.

In this sample, this clonotype turned up once. V and J are TRBV4-3 and TRBJ2-5; 8 bases align to TRBD2. Germline V gives CDR1 LGHNA, CDR2 YSLEER. The CDR3 runs to 15 residues. Germline trimming cut 4 bases from V and 5 bases from J; bases unmatched to any gene: 9. For the CDR3, the DNA is TGCGCCAGCAGCCCCAGCGGGAGTAGTTCGGAGACCCAGTACTTC. Residues: CASSPSGSSSETQYF.

This chain's CDR3 is CASSRAGTGGEKLFF. The CDR3 region has the DNA TGTGCCAGCAGCCGGGCCGGGACAGGGGGAGAAAAACTGTTTTTT. The chain joins TRBV7-8 to TRBJ1-4; 11 bases agree with TRBD1. J lost 8 bases, V lost 5 bases, and 7 bases had no gene match. The CDR3 covers 15 residues. Germline-derived CDR1 and CDR2 are SGHVS and FQNEAQ.

This clonotype was seen a few times. The chain is built from TRBV9 and TRBJ1-2; 8 nucleotides line up with TRBD1. CDR1 is SGDLS, CDR2 YYNGEE, per germline. The V segment lost 2 bases and the J segment 4 bases; nucleotides outside the gene matches: 7. This CDR3 is built from 15 residues. The CDR3 region has the DNA TGTGCCAGCAGCGTTTCGGACAGGGCGGTCTATGGCTACACCTTC. Protein product: CASSVSDRAVYGYTF.

This clonotype was counted between two and nine times. V gene TRBV27 combines with J gene TRBJ2-5, with D perhaps TRBD2 (6 bases). The CDR3 runs to 15 residues. CDR1 MNHEY and CDR2 SMNVEV come from the germline V gene (reference sequence). Trimming removed 3 bases from V and 9 bases from J, with 20 bases in between. Here the CDR3 reads CASSFDRDSSWAQYF. CDR3 sequence (DNA): TGTGCCAGCAGTTTCGACCGGGACTCCTCCTGGGCCCAGTACTTC.

This clonotype was observed a few times. V is TRBV6-5 and J is TRBJ2-2; 9 bases fit TRBD1. Unmatched junction bases numbered 8, after V lost 6 bases and J lost 6 bases. Germline V gives CDR1 MNHEY, CDR2 SVGAGI. The CDR3 covers 15 residues. The CDR3 sequence is CASSLAQGAPGELFF. The CDR3 DNA is TGTGCCAGCAGCTTAGCACAGGGGGCGCCCGGGGAGCTGTTTTTT.

The chain employs TRBV5-1 and TRBJ2-5, with 7 bases fitting TRBD1. The trim removed 5 bases at V and 4 bases at J, leaving 5 bases unmatched. The CDR3 sequence is 13 residues long. CDR1 and CDR2 (germline): SGHRS, YFSETQ. The CDR3 region is CASRGQVAETQYF. CDR3 DNA sequence: TGCGCCAGCAGAGGACAGGTAGCAGAGACCCAGTACTTC.

This chain uses TRBV5-1 with TRBJ2-1; the match to TRBD1 covers 7 bases. The V gene's germline CDR1 is SGHRS and CDR2 YFSETQ. The CDR3 sequence is 12 residues long. The junction had 6 bases not matched to a gene; V was cut back by 7 bases and J by 8 bases. CDR3 DNA sequence: TGCGCCAGCGGAGACAGGGTTCATGAGCAGTTCTTC. Translation: CASGDRVHEQFF.

This clonotype was seen a single time. A read error may explain this, as a much larger clone is one base away. The rearrangement links TRBV12-3 or TRBV12-4 to TRBJ2-1; perhaps TRBD2 as D (7 bases). The V gene lost 6 bases and the J gene lost 9 bases, with 27 bases spanning the gap. The length of the CDR3 is 17 residues. CDR3: CASRLQQGRTREFEQFF. The CDR3 DNA reads TGTGCCAGCAGGCTCCAGCAGGGGAGGACTAGGGAGTTTGAGCAGTTCTTC.

The chain links TRBV20-1 to TRBJ2-5, with D possibly matching TRBD2 (5 bases). Germline CDR1 DFQATT, CDR2 SNEGSKA (reference sequence). This CDR3 has 12 residues. The V and J ends lost 3 bases and 4 bases respectively, with 9 bases between them. Written as DNA, the CDR3 is TGCAGTGCTAGTGCCGAGGGAGAGACCCAGTACTTC. Its protein is CSASAEGETQYF.

This clonotype showed up just a few times. The CDR3 nucleotides read TGCAGTGCTGACCACCGAAACAGGGGGGTATTCTACGAGCAGTACTTC. Translated: CSADHRNRGVFYEQYF. The rearrangement uses TRBV20-1 and TRBJ2-7, with 8 bases matching TRBD1. The CDR3 spans 16 residues. Germline V gene sequence: CDR1 DFQATT, CDR2 SNEGSKA (reference sequence). V was pared by 5 bases and J by 3 bases, with 15 bases of the junction left unmatched.

The chain recombines TRBV29-1 with TRBJ2-7; 10 nucleotides agree with TRBD2. There are 12 residues in the CDR3. From germline, CDR1 is SQVTM and CDR2 ANQGSEA. V was clipped by 4 bases and J by 3 bases; unmatched bases: 0. The CDR3 region has the DNA TGCAGCGTTGGGACTAGCGGCTACGAGCAGTACTTC. This translates into CSVGTSGYEQYF.

About this clonotype itself: This may arise from a read error, as a much more abundant clone is one base away. The chain couples TRBV6-1 to TRBJ1-5; no definite D call. CDR1 and CDR2 from the germline V gene are MNHNS and SASEGT. The CDR3 runs to 17 residues. CDR3 in amino acids: CASRRRSSENSNQPEHF. The CDR3 DNA reads as TGTGCCAGCAGAAGGCGGTCTAGCGAAAATAGCAATCAGCCCGAGCATTTT.

This clonotype occurred many times. Germline and junction disagree at one end, which may indicate a read error. The chain has TRBV12-3 or TRBV12-4 and TRBJ2-2, with D possibly TRBD1 on 7 matching bases. The CDR3 totals 15 residues. The CDR3 reads CASSLGGQPTGGLFF. Here the CDR3 DNA reads TGTGCCAGCAGTTTAGGGGGACAGCCCACCGGGGGGCTGTTTTTT.

The chain links TRBV4-2 to TRBJ2-6; 8 bases fit TRBD2. CDR1 is LGHNA, CDR2 YNFKEQ, per germline. The CDR3 covers 19 residues. V shed 0 bases, J shed 0 bases, and the junction held 7 bases outside the gene matches. CDR3 DNA: TGTGCCAGCAGCCAAGATCGGGTAGCGGGAAGCTCTGGGGCCAACGTCCTGACTTTC. Its protein product is CASSQDRVAGSSGANVLTF.

This clonotype was seen ten or more times. This rearrangement joins TRBV7-2 to TRBJ1-6; D might be TRBD1 (6 bases). The CDR3 is made up of 14 amino acids. V shed 5 bases and J shed 10 bases, with 15 bases lying between them. In germline, CDR1 is SGHTA, CDR2 FQGNSA. CDR3 protein: CASSQQGWHSPLHF. The CDR3 region has the DNA TGTGCCAGCAGCCAGCAGGGGTGGCACTCACCCCTCCACTTT.

In its sample, this clonotype was seen many times. The chain links TRBV12-3 or TRBV12-4 to TRBJ1-5, with a tentative D call TRBD1 (5 bases). Trimming pared 2 bases from V and 4 bases from J, leaving 6 bases between. The CDR3 runs to 13 residues. Here the CDR3 reads CASSLSGNQPQHF. CDR3 nucleotide sequence: TGTGCCAGCAGTTTATCAGGGAATCAGCCCCAGCATTTT.

This clonotype appeared a few times. The J gene is TRBJ2-1, the V gene TRBV24-1, with a weak D call TRBD2 (6 bases). V was shortened by 7 bases and J by 6 bases, with 15 bases between the two germline ends. This CDR3 spans 14 amino acids. Germline V CDR1 and CDR2: KGHDR, SFDVKD. For the CDR3, the DNA is TGTGCCACCAGGGAAGGCGGGACGCTCAATGAGCAGTTCTTC. Its translation: CATREGGTLNEQFF.

A few counts support this clonotype. V and J are TRBV20-1 and TRBJ2-1; 8 bases agree with TRBD2. Germline CDR1 is DFQATT and CDR2 is SNEGSKA (reference sequence). The CDR3 runs to 15 residues. J gave up 0 bases and V 5 bases, and 6 bases lay outside the gene matches. For the CDR3, the DNA is TGCAGTGCTCCTAGCGGGTTGAGCTCCTACAATGAGCAGTTCTTC. This codes for CSAPSGLSSYNEQFF.

This clonotype was seen a handful of times. The chain recombines TRBV20-1 with TRBJ2-5; D may be TRBD1 or TRBD2 (5 bases each). The germline gives CDR1 DFQATT, CDR2 SNEGSKA (reference sequence). V dropped 6 bases and J dropped 5 bases, with 16 bases sitting between them. The CDR3 is made up of 13 amino acids. The CDR3 reads CSAGDPGGETQYF. The CDR3 coding sequence is TGCAGTGCCGGGGACCCGGGCGGGGAGACCCAGTACTTC.

This clonotype has a count of ten or more. The genes are TRBV12-3 or TRBV12-4 and TRBJ2-2; no definite D call. Trimming pared 7 bases from V and 4 bases from J, leaving 7 bases between. CDR3 length equals 12 residues. The CDR3 protein is CASNFFTGELFF. The CDR3, as DNA: TGTGCCAGCAATTTTTTCACCGGGGAGCTGTTTTTT.

This clonotype was detected many times. The rearrangement links TRBV19 to TRBJ2-7; the D is unclear. Deletions cut 8 bases from V and 0 bases from J, with 14 bases between. The CDR3 runs to 14 residues. Germline V gene data show CDR1 as LNHDA and CDR2 as SQIVND (reference sequence). CDR3 sequence (DNA): TGTGCCAGTTCCTATCAGGTCTCCTCCTACGAGCAGTACTTC. Protein sequence: CASSYQVSSYEQYF.

This clonotype was detected only a few times. V and J are TRBV20-1 and TRBJ1-5; D gene uncertain. Germline V lookup: CDR1 DFQATT, CDR2 SNEGSKA (reference sequence). This CDR3 comprises 16 residues. V lost 6 bases and J lost 0, with 18 bases in between. CDR3 sequence (DNA): TGCAGTGCCGGGTCCCCGGGCAGCCATAGCAATCAGCCCCAGCATTTT. Translation: CSAGSPGSHSNQPQHF.

This chain connects TRBV4-3 to TRBJ2-3; D unresolved. V dropped 0 bases and J dropped 2 bases, with 12 bases sitting between them. The germline V gene encodes CDR1 LGHNA and CDR2 YSLEER. This CDR3 spans 16 amino acids. CDR3 DNA sequence: TGCGCCAGCAGCCAAGATCCTGGCAGCTTCACAGATACGCAGTATTTT. Encoded protein: CASSQDPGSFTDTQYF.

The chain has TRBV25-1 and TRBJ2-7, with 9 bases identical to TRBD2. This CDR3 is 15 amino acids long. CDR1 and CDR2 from the germline V gene are MGHDK and SYGVNS. Trimming cost V 4 bases and J 2 bases; bases outside gene matches: 6. CDR3 residues: CASSVLAGATYEQYF. DNA of the CDR3: TGTGCCAGCAGTGTACTAGCGGGTGCCACCTACGAGCAGTACTTC.

For the CDR3, the DNA is TGCAGTGCTAGCGATCCGACCCAAGACAGGGTTTTTGGGCCCCAGCATTTT. The encoded protein is CSASDPTQDRVFGPQHF. The chain joins TRBV20-1 to TRBJ1-5, with TRBD1 matching over 7 bases. Looked up from germline, CDR1 is DFQATT and CDR2 is SNEGSKA (reference sequence). The V segment lost 3 bases and the J segment 9 bases; nucleotides outside the gene matches: 20. This CDR3 has 17 amino acids.

This clonotype has more than one count but fewer than ten. The chain employs TRBV10-3 and TRBJ2-1, with 7 bases lining up with TRBD1. Trimming at V came to 6 bases and at J to 2 bases, leaving 4 bases not matched to a gene. Per the germline V gene, CDR1 is ENHRY and CDR2 is SYGVKD. This CDR3 has 14 amino acids. CDR3: CAISWDSPYNEQFF. As DNA, the CDR3 is TGTGCCATCAGCTGGGACAGTCCCTACAATGAGCAGTTCTTC.